This entry concerns a single T cell receptor beta chain. This clone was recorded a few times. Its specific antigen is unknown. No qualities accompany the bases; no much larger clone lies one base away. This entry belongs to a study of blood T cell repertoires in COVID-19 (dated by TCRdb to 2020 to 2022). Study-level background: The collaborator samples originated in the United States, Italy and Spain and spanned the acute and convalescent phases of COVID-19. A freely available public database, intended as a resource for researchers studying the immune response to SARS-CoV-2, is where the repertoires were released. Where available, HLA class I and class II types were taken from metadata supplied by the sample provider and were not determined by assay-based typing. The material from the prospective study consisted of cDNA or gDNA derived from T cells, B-cell-depleted T cells, or PBMCs. Subjects who had been exposed to COVID-19, were actively infected with it, or had recovered from it provided the deeply sampled blood TCRbeta repertoires that made up the dataset. Nearly every sample came with metadata listing a de-identified subject ID, COVID-19 status, age in years and sex. Samples came from the ongoing ImmuneRACE study (first 160 participants) plus 1,254 subjects from 6 global collaborators. Overall results and qualifications from the work: The quantity of clinical and demographic metadata differed by source and by participant and was supplied without curation.

Whole blood was collected in K2EDTA tubes by collaborating institutions according to the institutions' own protocols. For TCRbeta analysis, collaborators shipped samples in one of three forms: frozen whole blood, isolated PBMCs, or DNA extracted from either of those sample types. TCRbeta CDR3 regions were amplified from genomic DNA using the immunoSEQ Assay, a bias-controlled multiplex PCR. For the original study's pipeline: The number of nucleated cells in each sample was estimated by amplification of reference gene primers within the assay. To quantify the absolute abundance of each unique TCRbeta CDR3 rearrangement, sequence reads were collapsed and filtered. For each sample, productive Simpson clonality was calculated as the square root of Simpson's diversity index across productive rearrangements. The immuneACCESS repertoire file appears here via TCRdb, limited to in-frame rearrangements. These files lack a portion of the clones; in checked studies, under half of the deficit traces to unresolved V genes, and the cause of the others is not known. For V, J and clone size, that table is used; D and trimming come from the DNA. This sample comprises over 250,000 clones, approximately 85% of them detected only once. The ten largest clonotypes hold 0.8% of the sample.

Sequencing used peripheral blood. This sequence originates from a woman aged 25-40 years with acute or convalescent COVID-19.

In nucleotide form, the sequence is TGTGCCACCAGCAGACTTCCGGGACAGGGGGATGAAAAACTGTTTTTT. Its translation reads: CATSRLPGQGDEKLFF. Here the chain combines TRBV15 and TRBJ1-4, with 11 junctional bases fitting TRBD1. Reading from cysteine to phenylalanine, the CDR3 counts 16 amino acids. Of all the DNA, just the CDR3 is kept, 48 bases in frame from base 1. CDR1 LNHNV and CDR2 YYDKDF are derived from the germline V gene (reference sequence). V has 2 bases trimmed and J has 6 bases trimmed; junction bases matching no gene number 5.